The following is a TCR beta chain sequence with its context. The sample originates from a study of shared clonotypes between healthy human individuals. In germline, CDR1 is LNHNV, CDR2 YYDKDF (reference sequence). V shed 0 bases and J 6 bases; nucleotides not matched to a gene: 17. The CDR3 is made up of 20 amino acids. Evenly divided among several immunoSEQ plates was the genomic DNA of each subset. Sequencing used immunoSEQ multiplex PCR; TCRdb keeps in-frame clones, though not all of them. The repertoire holds approximately 1.4 million clones, with 95% to 99% as singletons. The V and J genes are TRBV15 and TRBJ1-4; 9 positions match TRBD1. The sequencing input was naive CD4+ T cells sorted from blood. Subset: CD45RA+ positively selected. This TCR came from a man aged 30 to 45 in good health. CDR3 residues: CATSRDQKTGQGAFDEKLFF. The CDR3 coding sequence is TGTGCCACCAGCAGAGATCAAAAGACGGGACAGGGAGCATTTGATGAAAAACTGTTTTTT.